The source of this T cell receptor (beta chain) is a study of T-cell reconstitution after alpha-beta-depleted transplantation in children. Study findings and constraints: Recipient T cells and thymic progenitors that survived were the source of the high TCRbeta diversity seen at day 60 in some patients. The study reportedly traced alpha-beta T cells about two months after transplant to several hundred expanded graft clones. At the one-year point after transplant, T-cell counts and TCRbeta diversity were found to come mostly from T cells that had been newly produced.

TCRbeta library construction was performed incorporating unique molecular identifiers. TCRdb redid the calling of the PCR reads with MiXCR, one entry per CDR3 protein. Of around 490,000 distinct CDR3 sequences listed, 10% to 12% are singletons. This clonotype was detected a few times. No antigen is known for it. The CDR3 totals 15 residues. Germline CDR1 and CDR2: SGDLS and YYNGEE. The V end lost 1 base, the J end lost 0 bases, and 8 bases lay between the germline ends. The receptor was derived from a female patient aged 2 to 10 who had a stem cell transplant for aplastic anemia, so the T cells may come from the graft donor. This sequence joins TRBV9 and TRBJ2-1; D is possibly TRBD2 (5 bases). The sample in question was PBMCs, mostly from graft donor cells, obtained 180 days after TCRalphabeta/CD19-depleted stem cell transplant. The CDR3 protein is CASSVYEGSYNEQFF. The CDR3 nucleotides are TGTGCCAGCAGCGTATACGAGGGCTCCTACAATGAGCAGTTCTTC.